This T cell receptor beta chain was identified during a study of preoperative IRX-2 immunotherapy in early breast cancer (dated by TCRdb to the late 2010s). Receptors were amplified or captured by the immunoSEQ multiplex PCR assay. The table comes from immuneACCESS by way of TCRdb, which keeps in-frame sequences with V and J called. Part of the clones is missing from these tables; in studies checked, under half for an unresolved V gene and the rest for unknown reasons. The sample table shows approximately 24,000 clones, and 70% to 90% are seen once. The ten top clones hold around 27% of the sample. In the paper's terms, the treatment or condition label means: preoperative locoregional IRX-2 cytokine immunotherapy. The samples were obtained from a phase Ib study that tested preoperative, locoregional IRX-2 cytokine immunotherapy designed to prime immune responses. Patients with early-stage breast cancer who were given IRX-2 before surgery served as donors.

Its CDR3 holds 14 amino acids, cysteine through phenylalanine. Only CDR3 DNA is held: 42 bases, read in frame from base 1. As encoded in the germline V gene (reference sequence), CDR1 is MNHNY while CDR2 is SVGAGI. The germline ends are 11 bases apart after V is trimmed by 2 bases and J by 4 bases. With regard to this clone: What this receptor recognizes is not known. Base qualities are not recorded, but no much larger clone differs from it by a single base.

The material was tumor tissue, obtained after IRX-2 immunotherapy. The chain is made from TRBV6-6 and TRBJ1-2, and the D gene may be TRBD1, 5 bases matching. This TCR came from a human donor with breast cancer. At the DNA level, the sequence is TGTGCCAGCAGTTACGCCCAGGGTGTCTATGGCTACACCTTC. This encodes CASSYAQGVYGYTF.